The T cell receptor (beta chain) described here comes from a study of control samples from healthy donors and cancer patients. Profiling relied on immunoSEQ multiplex PCR, and the TCRdb table lists in-frame clones only, not all of them. Of tens of thousands of clones listed, more than 75% are singletons. The CDR3 consists of 12 residues. In germline, CDR1 is GTSNPN, CDR2 SVGIG (reference sequence). V was trimmed by 2 bases and J by 1 base, leaving 6 bases between them. This clonotype originated in a man aged 50 or older in good health. The chain has TRBV30 and TRBJ2-7; D is unclear. The sample comprised blood. The CDR3 DNA reads TGTGCCTGGAGTTTGTCGTCCTACGAGCAGTACTTC. Protein: CAWSLSSYEQYF.